In its sample, the clone carrying this T cell receptor (beta chain) was seen many times. Its antigen is still unknown. This specimen comes from a study of CD8 T cells in ankylosing spondylitis. CDR3 length equals 13 residues. V lost 2 bases, J lost 10 bases, and 12 bases lay in between. CDR1 and CDR2 from the germline V gene are SGHRS and YFSETQ. Findings and limits, study-wide: Both synovial fluid and blood in reactive arthritis had previously been reported to carry some motif variants. In ankylosing spondylitis patients, matched synovial fluid reportedly showed significant enrichment of disease-linked clones.

Quantitative molecular-barcoded 5'-RACE generated the TCR beta libraries. TCRdb independently ran MiXCR on the 5' RACE reads; one entry per CDR3 protein. The data contain 250,000 or so distinct CDR3 sequences, roughly 10% of them singletons. This TCR was recovered from a male donor with ankylosing spondylitis or in good health (not recorded which). Material: blood, either unsorted or a sorted T cell fraction (not recorded which). The chain links TRBV5-1 to TRBJ2-2; TRBD1 is a possible D gene (6 bases). The CDR3 sequence: CASSFSPGQELFF. In nucleotides, the CDR3 is TGCGCCAGCAGCTTCTCCCCGGGACAGGAGCTGTTTTTT.